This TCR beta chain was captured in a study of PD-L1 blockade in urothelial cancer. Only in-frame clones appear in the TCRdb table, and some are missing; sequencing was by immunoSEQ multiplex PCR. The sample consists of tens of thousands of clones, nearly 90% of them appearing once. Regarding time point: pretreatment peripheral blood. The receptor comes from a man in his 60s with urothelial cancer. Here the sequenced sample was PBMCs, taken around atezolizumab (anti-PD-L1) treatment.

The CDR3 reads CASSRGGASTDTQYF. CDR3 bases: TGCGCCAGCAGCCGCGGAGGGGCTAGCACAGATACGCAGTATTTT. The chain has TRBV4-3 and TRBJ2-3; D is perhaps TRBD2 (6 bases). Trimming took off 4 bases at V and 0 bases at J, with 11 bases between the two ends. From germline, CDR1 is LGHNA and CDR2 YSLEER. This CDR3 contains 15 residues.